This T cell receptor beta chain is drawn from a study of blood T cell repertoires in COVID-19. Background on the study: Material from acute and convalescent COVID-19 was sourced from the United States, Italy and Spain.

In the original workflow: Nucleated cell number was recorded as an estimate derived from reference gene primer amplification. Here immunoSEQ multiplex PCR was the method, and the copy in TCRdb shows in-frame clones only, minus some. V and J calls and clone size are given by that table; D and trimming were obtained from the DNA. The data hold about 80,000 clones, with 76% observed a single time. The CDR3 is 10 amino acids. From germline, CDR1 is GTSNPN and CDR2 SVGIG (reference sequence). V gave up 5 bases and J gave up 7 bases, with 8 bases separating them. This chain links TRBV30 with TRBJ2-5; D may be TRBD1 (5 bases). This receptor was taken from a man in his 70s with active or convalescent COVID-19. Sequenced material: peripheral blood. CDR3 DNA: TGTGCCTGGGCCCAGGGGACCCAGTACTTC. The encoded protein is CAWAQGTQYF.